This T cell receptor beta chain was retrieved from a study of T cell repertoires in cytomegalovirus infection. Overall study: Researchers turned to recently identified HLA-C-restricted CMV epitopes as well as well-studied HLA-B-restricted ones. Signatures in public TCR beta sequences pointed to both CMV infection and matching HLA type. Whole-study results and caveats: The study identified carriers of CMV plus the relevant HLA from cumulative public TCR beta family frequency. CMV-specific HLA-C-restricted TCR beta clonotypes dominated the ex vivo response.

As regards this clonotype: Antigen specificity is unknown.

CDR3 length: 14 residues. The V gene lost 5 bases and the J gene lost 6 bases, with 16 bases spanning the gap. Germline CDR1 SEHNR, CDR2 FQNEAQ (reference sequence). TCRdb ran MiXCR on the reads and lists one entry per CDR3 protein. The sample gives 830,000 or so distinct CDR3 sequences, 32% of which show up once; under 15% is in the top ten. The chain uses TRBV7-9 and TRBJ1-2; no reliable D call. The starting material was cultured CD8+ T cells from PBMCs, obtained from culture after CMV antigen stimulation. This clonotype was sampled from a human donor in good health (CMV status not recorded). Some clones in this sample may be carry-over from other donors' samples. CDR3 coding DNA: TGTGCCAGCAGCCCAAAAAGAGGTATAGATGGCTACACCTTC. Translating it yields CASSPKRGIDGYTF.